Only one count was recorded for the clone carrying this T cell receptor beta chain. Antigen unknown. The sample belongs to a study of shared clonotypes between healthy human individuals. Study observations and caveats: Between a handful of donors, naive CD4 clonotypes were shared at a level of about 5%.

CD8 memory fractions consisted of CD45RO+ and CCR7-negative CD45RA+ TemRA cells together. Profiled with immunoSEQ multiplex PCR; TCRdb holds only in-frame clones, not every one. The table lists 100,000 or so clones, over 65% of them singletons. The CDR3 length is 16 residues. Germline values: CDR1 MNHEY, CDR2 SMNVEV (reference sequence). V was clipped by 4 bases and J by 3 bases, with 16 bases between them. Sequenced sample: memory CD8+ T cells sorted from blood. Specified subset: CD45RO+ cells pooled with CCR7-negative TemRA cells. V is TRBV27 and J is TRBJ1-5, with D unclear. This receptor was taken from a young woman in good health. The CDR3 coding sequence is TGTGCCAGCAGTTCATATTACCGGGCCTACAATCAGCCCCAGCATTTT. Translated: CASSSYYRAYNQPQHF.